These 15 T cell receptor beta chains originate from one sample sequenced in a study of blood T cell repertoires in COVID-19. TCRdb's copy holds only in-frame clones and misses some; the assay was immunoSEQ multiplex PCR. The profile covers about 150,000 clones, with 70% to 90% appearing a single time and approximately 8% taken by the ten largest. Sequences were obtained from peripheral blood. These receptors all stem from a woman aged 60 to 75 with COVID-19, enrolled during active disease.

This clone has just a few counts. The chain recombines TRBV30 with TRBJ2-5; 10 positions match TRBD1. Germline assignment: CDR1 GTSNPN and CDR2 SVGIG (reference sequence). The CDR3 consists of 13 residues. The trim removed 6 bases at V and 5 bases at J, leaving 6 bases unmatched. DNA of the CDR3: TGTGCCTGTGACAGGGGGCGCAGGGAGACCCAGTACTTC. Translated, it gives CACDRGRRETQYF.

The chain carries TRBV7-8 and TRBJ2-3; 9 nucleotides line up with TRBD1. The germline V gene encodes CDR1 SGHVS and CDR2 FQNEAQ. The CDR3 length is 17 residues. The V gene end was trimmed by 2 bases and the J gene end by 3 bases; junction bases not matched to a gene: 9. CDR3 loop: CASSLQPGTGNTDTQYF. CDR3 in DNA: TGTGCCAGCAGCTTACAGCCCGGGACAGGGAATACAGATACGCAGTATTTT.

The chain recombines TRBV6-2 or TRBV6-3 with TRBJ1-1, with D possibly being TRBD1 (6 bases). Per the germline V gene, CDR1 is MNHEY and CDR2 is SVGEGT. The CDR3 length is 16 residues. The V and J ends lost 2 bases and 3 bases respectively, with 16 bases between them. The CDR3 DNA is TGTGCCAGCAGTTACCCTGGGACAATCAGGGACACTGAAGCTTTCTTT. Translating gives CASSYPGTIRDTEAFF.

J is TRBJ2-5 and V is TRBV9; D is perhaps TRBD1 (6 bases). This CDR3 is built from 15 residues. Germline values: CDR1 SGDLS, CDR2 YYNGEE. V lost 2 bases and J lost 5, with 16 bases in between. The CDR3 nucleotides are TGTGCCAGCAGCGTGCAGGGTGCGAGGGGGGAGACCCAGTACTTC. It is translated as CASSVQGARGETQYF. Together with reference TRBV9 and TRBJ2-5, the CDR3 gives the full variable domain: DSGVTQTPKHLITATGQRVTLRCSPRSGDLSVYWYQQSLDQGLQFLIQYYNGEERAKGNILERFSAQQFPDLHSELNLSSLELGDSALYFCASSVQGARGETQYFGPGTRLLVL.

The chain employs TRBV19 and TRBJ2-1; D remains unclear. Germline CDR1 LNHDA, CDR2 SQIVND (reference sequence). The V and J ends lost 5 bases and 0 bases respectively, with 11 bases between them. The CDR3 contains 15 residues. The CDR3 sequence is CASSPPMSSYNEQFF. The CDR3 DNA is TGTGCCAGTAGTCCTCCCATGAGCTCCTACAATGAGCAGTTCTTC.

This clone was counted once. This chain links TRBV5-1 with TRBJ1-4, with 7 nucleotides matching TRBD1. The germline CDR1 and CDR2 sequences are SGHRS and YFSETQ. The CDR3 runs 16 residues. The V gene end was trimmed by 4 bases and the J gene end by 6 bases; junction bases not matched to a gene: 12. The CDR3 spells CASSPGEGASYEKLFF. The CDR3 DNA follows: TGCGCCAGCAGCCCCGGAGAGGGGGCAAGTTATGAAAAACTGTTTTTT.

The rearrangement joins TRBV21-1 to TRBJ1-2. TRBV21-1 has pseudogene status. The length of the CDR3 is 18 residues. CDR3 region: CASSKSGLCCCHSAGYTF. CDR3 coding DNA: TGTGCCAGCAGCAAAAGCGGTTTGTGTTGTTGCCACTCGGCTGGCTACACCTTC.

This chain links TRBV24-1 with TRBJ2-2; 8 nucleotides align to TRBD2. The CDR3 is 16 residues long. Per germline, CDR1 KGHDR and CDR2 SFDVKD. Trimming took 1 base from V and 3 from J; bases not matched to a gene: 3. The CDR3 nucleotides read TGTGCCACCAGTGATTTCCCCGGGGGGGACACCGGGGAGCTGTTTTTT. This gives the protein CATSDFPGGDTGELFF.

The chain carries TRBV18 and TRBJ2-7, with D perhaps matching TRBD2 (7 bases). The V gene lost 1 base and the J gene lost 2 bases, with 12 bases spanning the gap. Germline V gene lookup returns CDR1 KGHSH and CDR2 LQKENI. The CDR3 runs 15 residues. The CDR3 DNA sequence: TGTGCCAGCTCACCACGGGGGGGCGCCACCTACGAGCAGTACTTC. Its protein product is CASSPRGGATYEQYF. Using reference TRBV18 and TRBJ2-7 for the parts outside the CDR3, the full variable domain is NAGVMQNPRHLVRRRGQEARLRCSPMKGHSHVYWYRQLPEEGLKFMVYLQKENIIDESGMPKERFSAEFPKEGPSILRIQQVVRGDSAAYFCASSPRGGATYEQYFGPGTRLTVT.

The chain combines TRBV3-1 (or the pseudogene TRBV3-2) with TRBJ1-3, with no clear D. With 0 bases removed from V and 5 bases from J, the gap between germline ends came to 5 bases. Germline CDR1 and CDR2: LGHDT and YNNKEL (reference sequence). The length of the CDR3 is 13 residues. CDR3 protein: CASSQDTRNTIYF. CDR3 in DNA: TGTGCCAGCAGCCAAGATACTCGAAACACCATATATTTT.

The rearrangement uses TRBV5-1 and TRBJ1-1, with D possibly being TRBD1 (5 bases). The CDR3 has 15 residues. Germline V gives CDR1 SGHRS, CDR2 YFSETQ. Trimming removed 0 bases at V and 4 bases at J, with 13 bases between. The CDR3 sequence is CASSLAPGDSTEAFF. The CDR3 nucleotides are TGCGCCAGCAGCTTGGCCCCGGGGGATAGCACTGAAGCTTTCTTT.

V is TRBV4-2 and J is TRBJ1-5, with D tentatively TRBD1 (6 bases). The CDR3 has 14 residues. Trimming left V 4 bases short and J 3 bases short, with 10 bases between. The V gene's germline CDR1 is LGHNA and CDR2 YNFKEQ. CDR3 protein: CASSLRDNNQPQHF. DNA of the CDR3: TGTGCCAGCAGCCTCCGGGACAACAATCAGCCCCAGCATTTT.

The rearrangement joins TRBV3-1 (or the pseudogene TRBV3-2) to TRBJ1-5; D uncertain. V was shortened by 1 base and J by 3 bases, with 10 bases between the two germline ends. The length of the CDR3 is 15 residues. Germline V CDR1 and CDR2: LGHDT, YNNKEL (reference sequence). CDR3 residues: CASSQGSQLNQPQHF. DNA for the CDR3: TGTGCCAGCAGCCAAGGATCCCAACTCAATCAGCCCCAGCATTTT.

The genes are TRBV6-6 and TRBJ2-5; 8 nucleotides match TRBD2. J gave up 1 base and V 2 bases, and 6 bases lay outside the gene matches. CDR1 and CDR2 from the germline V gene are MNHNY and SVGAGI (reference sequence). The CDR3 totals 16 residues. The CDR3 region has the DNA TGTGCCAGCAGTTACCCTGGACTAGCCGTCCAAGAGACCCAGTACTTC. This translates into CASSYPGLAVQETQYF.

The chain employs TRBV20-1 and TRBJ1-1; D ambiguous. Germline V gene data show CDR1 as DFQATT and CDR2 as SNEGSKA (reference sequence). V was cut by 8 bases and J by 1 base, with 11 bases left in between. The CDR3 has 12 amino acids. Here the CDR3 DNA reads TGCAGTTCTCGTGGAGGGAACACTGAAGCTTTCTTT. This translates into CSSRGGNTEAFF.